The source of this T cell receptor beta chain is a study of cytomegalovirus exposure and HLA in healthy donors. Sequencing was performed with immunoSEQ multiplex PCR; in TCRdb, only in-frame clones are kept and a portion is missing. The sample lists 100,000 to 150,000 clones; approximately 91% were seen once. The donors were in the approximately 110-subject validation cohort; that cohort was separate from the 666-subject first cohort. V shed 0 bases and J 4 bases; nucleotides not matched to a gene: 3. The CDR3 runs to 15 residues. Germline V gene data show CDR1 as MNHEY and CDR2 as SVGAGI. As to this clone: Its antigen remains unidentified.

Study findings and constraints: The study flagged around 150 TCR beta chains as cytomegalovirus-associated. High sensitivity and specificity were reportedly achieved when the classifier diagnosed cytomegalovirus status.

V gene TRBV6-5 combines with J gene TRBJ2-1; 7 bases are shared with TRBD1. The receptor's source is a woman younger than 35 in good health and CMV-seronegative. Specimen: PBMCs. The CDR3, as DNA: TGTGCCAGCAGTTACTCGGGACAGCTTTACAATGAGCAGTTCTTC. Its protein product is CASSYSGQLYNEQFF.